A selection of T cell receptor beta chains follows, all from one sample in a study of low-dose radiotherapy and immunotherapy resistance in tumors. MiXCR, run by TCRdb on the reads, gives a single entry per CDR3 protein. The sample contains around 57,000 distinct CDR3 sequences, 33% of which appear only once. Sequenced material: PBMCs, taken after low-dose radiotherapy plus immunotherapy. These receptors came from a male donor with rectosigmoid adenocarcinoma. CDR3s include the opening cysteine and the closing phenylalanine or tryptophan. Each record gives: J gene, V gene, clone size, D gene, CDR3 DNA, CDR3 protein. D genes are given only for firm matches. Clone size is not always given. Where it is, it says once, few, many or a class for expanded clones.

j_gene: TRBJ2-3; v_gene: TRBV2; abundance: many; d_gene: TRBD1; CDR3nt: TGTGCCAGCAGACCCGGGACAGGGAGGGATACGCAGTATTTT; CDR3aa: CASRPGTGRDTQYF
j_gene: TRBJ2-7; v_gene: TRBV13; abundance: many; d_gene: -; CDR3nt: TGTGCCAGCAGCCACGGTGCGTCCTACGAGCAGTACTTC; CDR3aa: CASSHGASYEQYF
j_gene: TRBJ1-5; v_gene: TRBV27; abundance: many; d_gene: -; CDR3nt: TGTGCCAGCACGTCCGGCACCCAGCCCCAGCATTTT; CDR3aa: CASTSGTQPQHF
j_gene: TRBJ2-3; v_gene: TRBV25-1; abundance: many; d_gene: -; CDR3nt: TGTGCCAGCAGTGAATACGCCTTGACAGATACGCAGTATTTT; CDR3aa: CASSEYALTDTQYF
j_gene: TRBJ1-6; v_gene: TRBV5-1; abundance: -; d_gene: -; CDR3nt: TGCGCCAGCAGCGAAGAGCCCGGACGGAGCTCCTATAATTCACCCCTCCACTTT; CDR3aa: CASSEEPGRSSYNSPLHF
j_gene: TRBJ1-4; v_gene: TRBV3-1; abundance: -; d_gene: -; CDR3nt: TGTGCCAGCAGCCAAGATGTCCTGCCCCGGCCATCCAGGGACGGTCTGTTTTTTTTT; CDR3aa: CASSQDVLPRPSRDGLFFF
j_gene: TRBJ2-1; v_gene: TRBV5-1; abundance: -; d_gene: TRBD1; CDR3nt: TGCGCCAGCAGCCCTCCTGGGACAGCCATCTACAATGAGCAGTTCTTC; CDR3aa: CASSPPGTAIYNEQFF
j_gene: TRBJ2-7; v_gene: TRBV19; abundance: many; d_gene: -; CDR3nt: TGTGCCAGTAGCCCCGGAGACACAGACTACGAGCAGTACTTC; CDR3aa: CASSPGDTDYEQYF
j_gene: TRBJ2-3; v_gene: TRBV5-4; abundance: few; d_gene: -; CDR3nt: TGTGCCAGCAGCCCGGACTGGTCCACAGATACGCAGTATTTT; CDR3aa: CASSPDWSTDTQYF
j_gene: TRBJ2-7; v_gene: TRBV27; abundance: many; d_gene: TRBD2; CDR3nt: TGTGCCAGTTCAGCGATCGCGGGAGGCTACGAGCAGTACTTC; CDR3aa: CASSAIAGGYEQYF
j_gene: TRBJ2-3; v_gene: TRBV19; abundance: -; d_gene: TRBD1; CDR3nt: TGTGCCAGTAGTCCACGACAGGGCCAGGGTGATACGCAGTATTTT; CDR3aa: CASSPRQGQGDTQYF
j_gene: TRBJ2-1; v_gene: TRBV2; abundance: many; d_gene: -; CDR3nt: TGTGCCAGCGGGGACGGCTACAATGAGCAGTTCTTC; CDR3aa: CASGDGYNEQFF
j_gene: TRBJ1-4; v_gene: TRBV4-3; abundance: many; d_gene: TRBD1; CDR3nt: TGCGCCAGCAGCCGCCTGGAAACAGGGGGAGTTGGAAAACTGTTTTTT; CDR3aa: CASSRLETGGVGKLFF
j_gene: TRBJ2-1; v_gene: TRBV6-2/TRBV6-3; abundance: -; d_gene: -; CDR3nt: TGTGCCAGCAGTTCCCAATACGGACGTAAGGGTGAGCAGTTCTTC; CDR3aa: CASSSQYGRKGEQFF
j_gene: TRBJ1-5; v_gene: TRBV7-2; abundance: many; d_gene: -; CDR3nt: TGTGCCAGCAGCCCTGACAAGAATCAGCCCCAGCATTTT; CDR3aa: CASSPDKNQPQHF
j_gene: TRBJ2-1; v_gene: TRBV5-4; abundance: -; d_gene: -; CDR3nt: TGTGCCAGCAGTCATACAGGGTACGAGCAGTTCTTC; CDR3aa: CASSHTGYEQFF
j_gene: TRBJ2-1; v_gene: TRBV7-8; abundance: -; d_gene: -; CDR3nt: TGTGCCAGCAGCGCAGTTTCCCGGGTCCAGCTGTTCTTC; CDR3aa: CASSAVSRVQLFF
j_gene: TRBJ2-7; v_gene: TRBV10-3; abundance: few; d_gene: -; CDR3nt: TGTGCCATCAGTGATCGAGGGGTCGGGGAGCAGTACTTC; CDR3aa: CAISDRGVGEQYF
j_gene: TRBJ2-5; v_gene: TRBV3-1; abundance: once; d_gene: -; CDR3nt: TGTGCCAGCAGCGACTCAGGGCAAGAGACCCAGTACTTC; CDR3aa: CASSDSGQETQYF
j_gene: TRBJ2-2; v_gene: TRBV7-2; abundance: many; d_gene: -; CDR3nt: TGTGCCAGCAGCTTATTTGGGACGAACACCGGGGAGCTGTTTTTT; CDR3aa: CASSLFGTNTGELFF
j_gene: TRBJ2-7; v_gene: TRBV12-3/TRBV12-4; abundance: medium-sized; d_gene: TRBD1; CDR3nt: TGTGCCAGCAGGGAATCTGGACAGGGGAACGAGCAGTACTTC; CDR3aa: CASRESGQGNEQYF
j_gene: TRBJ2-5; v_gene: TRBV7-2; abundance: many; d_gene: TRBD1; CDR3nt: TGTGCCAGCAGCGTGGACAGGGGGAGTGGAGAGACCCAGTACTTC; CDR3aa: CASSVDRGSGETQYF
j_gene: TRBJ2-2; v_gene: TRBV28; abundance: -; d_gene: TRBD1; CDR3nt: TGTGCCAGCAGTACCAGTTCGACAGGGCGAACCGGGGAGCTGTTTTTT; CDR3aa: CASSTSSTGRTGELFF
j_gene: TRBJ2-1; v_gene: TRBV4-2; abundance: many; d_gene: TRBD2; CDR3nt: TGTGCCAGCAGCCAAGGGACGGGGGGGCCTTACAATGAGCAGTTCTTC; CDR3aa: CASSQGTGGPYNEQFF
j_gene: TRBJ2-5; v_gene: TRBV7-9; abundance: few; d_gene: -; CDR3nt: TGTGCCAGCAGCTCAATCAGGCAGGGGAGAGAGACCCAGTACTTC; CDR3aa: CASSSIRQGRETQYF
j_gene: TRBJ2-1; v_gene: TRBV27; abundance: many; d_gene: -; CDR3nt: TGTGCCAGCAGTTTATTTTCTTACGGACAGAGGAACAATGAGCAGTTCTTC; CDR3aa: CASSLFSYGQRNNEQFF
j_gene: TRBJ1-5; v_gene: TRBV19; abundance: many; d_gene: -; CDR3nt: TGTGCCAGTAGTTATTCGGCGAATGGTGTTCAGCCCCAGCATTTT; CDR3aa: CASSYSANGVQPQHF
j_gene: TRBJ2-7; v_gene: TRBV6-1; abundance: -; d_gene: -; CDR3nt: TGTGCCAGTCAGGGGACTCGCGGCTTATACGAGCAGTACTTC; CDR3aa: CASQGTRGLYEQYF
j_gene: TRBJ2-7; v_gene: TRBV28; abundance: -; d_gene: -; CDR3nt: TGTGCCAGCAGCGGGGACTCATCCTCCTACGAGCAGTACTTC; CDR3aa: CASSGDSSSYEQYF
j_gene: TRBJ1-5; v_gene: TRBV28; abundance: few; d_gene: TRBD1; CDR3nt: TGTGCCAGCCAGGGGGTCGCTCAGCCCCAGCATTTT; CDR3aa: CASQGVAQPQHF
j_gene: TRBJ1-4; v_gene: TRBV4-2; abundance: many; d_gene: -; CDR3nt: TGTGCCAGCAGCCAAGACGGGGGAACTAATGAAAAACTGTTTTTT; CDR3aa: CASSQDGGTNEKLFF
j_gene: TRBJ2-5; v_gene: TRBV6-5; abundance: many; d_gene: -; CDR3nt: TGTGCCAGCAGGCCCGACGGTGTTGGTGAGACCCAGTACTTC; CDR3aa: CASRPDGVGETQYF
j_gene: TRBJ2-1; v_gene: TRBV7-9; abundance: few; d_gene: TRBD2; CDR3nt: TGTGCCAGCAGCCCGCTAGCGGGGCGCTCCTACAATGAGCAGTTCTTC; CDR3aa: CASSPLAGRSYNEQFF
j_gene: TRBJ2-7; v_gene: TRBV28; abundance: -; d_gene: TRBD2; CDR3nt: TGTGCCAGCACCGCGACTAGCGGGGGCCACGAGCAGTACTTC; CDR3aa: CASTATSGGHEQYF
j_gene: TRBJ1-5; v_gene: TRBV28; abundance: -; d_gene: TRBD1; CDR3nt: TGTGCCAGCAGGAGAACAGGGGAAGGTCAGCCCCAGCATTTT; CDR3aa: CASRRTGEGQPQHF
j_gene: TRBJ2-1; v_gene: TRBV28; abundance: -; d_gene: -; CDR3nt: TGTGCCAGCAGTTTATGGGGATTGTACAATGAGCAGTTCTTC; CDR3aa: CASSLWGLYNEQFF
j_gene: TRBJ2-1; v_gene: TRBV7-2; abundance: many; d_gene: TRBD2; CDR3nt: TGTGCCAGCAGCTCCCGGACTAGTTTGTACAATGAGCAGTTCTTC; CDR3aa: CASSSRTSLYNEQFF
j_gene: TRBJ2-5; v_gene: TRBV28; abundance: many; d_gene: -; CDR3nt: TGTGCCAGCAGTTTATGGAGGGAGACTATGGAGACCCAGTACTTC; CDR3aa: CASSLWRETMETQYF
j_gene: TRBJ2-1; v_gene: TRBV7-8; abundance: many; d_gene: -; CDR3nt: TGTGCCAGCAGCTTAAGCGCTTACAATGAGCAGTTCTTC; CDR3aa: CASSLSAYNEQFF
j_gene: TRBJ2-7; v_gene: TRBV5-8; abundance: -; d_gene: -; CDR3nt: TGTGCCAGCAGCAAGCAGGGGGGGGCCTACGAGCAGTACTTC; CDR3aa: CASSKQGGAYEQYF
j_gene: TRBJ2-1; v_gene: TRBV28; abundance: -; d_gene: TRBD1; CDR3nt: TGTGCCAGCAGTTCCGATCCGGGACAGGCCGGGGCGGAGGTTTTCTCCTACAATGAGCAGTTCTTC; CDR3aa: CASSSDPGQAGAEVFSYNEQFF
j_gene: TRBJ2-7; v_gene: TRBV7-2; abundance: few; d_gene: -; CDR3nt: TGTGCCAGCAGCTTAACTCCGGGGGCCTACGAGCAGTACTTC; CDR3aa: CASSLTPGAYEQYF
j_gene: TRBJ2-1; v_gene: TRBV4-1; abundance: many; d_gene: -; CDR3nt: TGCGCCAGCAGCCTCCGGGACTTAGTCTCCTACAATGAGCAGTTCTTC; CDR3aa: CASSLRDLVSYNEQFF
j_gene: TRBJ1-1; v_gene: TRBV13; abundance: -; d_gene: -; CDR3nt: TGTGCCAGCAGCTTAAAGTTTCGTGGCGGAGCTTTCTTT; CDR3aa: CASSLKFRGGAFF
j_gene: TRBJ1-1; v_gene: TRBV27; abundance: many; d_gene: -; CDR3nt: TGTGCCAGCAGTTCCACGCGCCTCACTGAAGCTTTCTTT; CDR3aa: CASSSTRLTEAFF
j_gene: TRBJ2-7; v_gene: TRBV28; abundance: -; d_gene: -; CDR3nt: TGTGCCAGCAACGCACCGGACGGGAACTACGAGCAGTACTTC; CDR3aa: CASNAPDGNYEQYF
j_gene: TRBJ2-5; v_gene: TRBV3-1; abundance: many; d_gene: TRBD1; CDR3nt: TGTGCCAGCAGCCAAGATCCGTGGACAGGGCAAGAGACCCAGTACTTC; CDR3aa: CASSQDPWTGQETQYF
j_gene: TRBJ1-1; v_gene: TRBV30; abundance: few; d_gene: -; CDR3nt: TGTGCCTGGAGTAGGACAAGGAAGGACACTGAAGCTTTCTTT; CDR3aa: CAWSRTRKDTEAFF
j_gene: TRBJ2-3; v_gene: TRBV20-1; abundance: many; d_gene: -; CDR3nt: TGCAGTGTCGATGGCGTTGCCACAGATACGCAGTATTTT; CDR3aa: CSVDGVATDTQYF
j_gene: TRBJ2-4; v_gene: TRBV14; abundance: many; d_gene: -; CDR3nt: TGTGCCAGCAGCCAAGCGGGGGCAAACATTCAGTACTTC; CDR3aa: CASSQAGANIQYF
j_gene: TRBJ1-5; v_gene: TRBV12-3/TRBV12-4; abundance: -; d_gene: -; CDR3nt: TGTGCCAGCAGTTTACACGGCGGGGGCAATCAGCCCCAGCATTTT; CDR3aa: CASSLHGGGNQPQHF
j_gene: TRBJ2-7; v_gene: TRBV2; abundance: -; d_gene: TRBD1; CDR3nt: TGTGCCAGCACCGACTGGGACAGCCTATACGAGCAGTACTTC; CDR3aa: CASTDWDSLYEQYF
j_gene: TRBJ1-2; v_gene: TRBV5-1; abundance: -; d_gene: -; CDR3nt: TGCGCCAGCAGCTTGGTTCCGGAGAACTATGGCTACACCTTC; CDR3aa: CASSLVPENYGYTF
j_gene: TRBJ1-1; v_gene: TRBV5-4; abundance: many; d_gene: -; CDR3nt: TGTGCCAGCAGCAAGGACCTGAACACTGAAGCTTTCTTT; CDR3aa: CASSKDLNTEAFF
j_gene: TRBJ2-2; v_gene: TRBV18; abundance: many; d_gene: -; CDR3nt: TGTGCCAGCTCACCTACCGACATCGGGCGTCGCGGGGAGCTGTTTTTT; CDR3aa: CASSPTDIGRRGELFF
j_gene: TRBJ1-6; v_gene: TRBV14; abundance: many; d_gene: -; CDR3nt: TGTGCCAGCAGCCAACCGGACGCGGCCGCACCCCTCCACTTT; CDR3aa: CASSQPDAAAPLHF
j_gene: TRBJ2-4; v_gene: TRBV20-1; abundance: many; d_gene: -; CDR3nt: TGCAGTGCTACCCACCCAACGGGGGCCAAAAACATTCAGTACTTC; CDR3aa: CSATHPTGAKNIQYF